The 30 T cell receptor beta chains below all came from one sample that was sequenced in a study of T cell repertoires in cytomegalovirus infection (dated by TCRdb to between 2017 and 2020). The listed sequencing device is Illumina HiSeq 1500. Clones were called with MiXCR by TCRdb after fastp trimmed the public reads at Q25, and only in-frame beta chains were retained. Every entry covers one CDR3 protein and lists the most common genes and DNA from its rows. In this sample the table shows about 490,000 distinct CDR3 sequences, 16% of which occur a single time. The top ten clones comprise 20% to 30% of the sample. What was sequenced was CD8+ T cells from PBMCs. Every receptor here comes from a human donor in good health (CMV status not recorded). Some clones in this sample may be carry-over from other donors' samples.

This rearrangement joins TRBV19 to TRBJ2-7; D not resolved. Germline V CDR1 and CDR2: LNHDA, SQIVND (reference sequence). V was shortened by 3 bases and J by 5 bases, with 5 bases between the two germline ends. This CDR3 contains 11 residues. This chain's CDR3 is CASSMFNEQYF. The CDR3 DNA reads TGTGCCAGTAGTATGTTTAACGAGCAGTACTTC.

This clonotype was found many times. The CDR3 here is CASSPPTGNTEAFF. CDR3 DNA sequence: TGCGCCAGCAGCCCACCGACAGGGAACACTGAAGCTTTCTTT. V and J are TRBV4-1 and TRBJ1-1; perhaps TRBD1 as D (6 bases). Trimming stripped 4 bases from V and 1 base from J, with 10 bases between. Germline CDR1 reads MGHRA; CDR2 reads YSYEKL. The CDR3 loop spans 14 amino acids.

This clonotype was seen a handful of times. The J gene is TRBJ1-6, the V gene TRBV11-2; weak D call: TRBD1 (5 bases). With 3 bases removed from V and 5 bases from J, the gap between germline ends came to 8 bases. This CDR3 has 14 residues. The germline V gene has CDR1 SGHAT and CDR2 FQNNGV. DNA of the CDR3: TGTGCCAGCAGCTTCGACAGCAATAATTCACCCCTCCACTTT. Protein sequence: CASSFDSNNSPLHF.

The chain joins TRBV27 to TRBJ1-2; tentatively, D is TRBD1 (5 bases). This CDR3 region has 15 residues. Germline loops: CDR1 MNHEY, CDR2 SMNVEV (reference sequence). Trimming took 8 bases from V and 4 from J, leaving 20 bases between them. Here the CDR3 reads CASGLYTGVRYGYTF. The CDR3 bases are TGTGCCAGCGGTCTATATACAGGAGTTCGCTATGGCTACACCTTC.

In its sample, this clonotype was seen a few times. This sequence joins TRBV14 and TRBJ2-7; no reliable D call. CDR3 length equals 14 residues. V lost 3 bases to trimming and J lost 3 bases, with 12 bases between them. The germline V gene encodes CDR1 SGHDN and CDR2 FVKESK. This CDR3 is CASSHPTTRYEQYF. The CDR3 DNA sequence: TGTGCCAGCAGCCACCCGACGACTCGCTACGAGCAGTACTTC.

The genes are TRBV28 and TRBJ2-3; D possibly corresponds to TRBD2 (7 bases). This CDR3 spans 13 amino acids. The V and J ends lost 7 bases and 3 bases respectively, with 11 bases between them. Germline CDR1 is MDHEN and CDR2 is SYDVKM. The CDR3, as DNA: TGTGCCAGCAAAAAGGGGGGGACAGATACGCAGTATTTT. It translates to CASKKGGTDTQYF. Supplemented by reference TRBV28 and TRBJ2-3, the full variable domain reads DVKVTQSSRYLVKRTGEKVFLECVQDMDHENMFWYRQDPGLGLRLIYFSYDVKMKEKGDIPEGYSVSREKKERFSLILESASTNQTSMYLCASKKGGTDTQYFGPGTRLTVL.

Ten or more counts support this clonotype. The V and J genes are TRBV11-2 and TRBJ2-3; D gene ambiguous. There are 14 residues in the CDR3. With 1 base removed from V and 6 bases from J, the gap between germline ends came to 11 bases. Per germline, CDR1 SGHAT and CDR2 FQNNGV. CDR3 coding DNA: TGTGCCAGCAGCTTAGCCCACACCCCGGATACGCAGTATTTT. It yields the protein CASSLAHTPDTQYF.

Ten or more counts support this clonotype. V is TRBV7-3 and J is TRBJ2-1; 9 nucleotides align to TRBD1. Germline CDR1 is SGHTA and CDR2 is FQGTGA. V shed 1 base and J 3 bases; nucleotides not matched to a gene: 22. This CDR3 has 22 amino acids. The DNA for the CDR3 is TGTGCCAGCAGCTTAAATCTCTTCGGGACAGGGTATTTCCCCAACCTCTACAATGAGCAGTTCTTC. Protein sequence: CASSLNLFGTGYFPNLYNEQFF.

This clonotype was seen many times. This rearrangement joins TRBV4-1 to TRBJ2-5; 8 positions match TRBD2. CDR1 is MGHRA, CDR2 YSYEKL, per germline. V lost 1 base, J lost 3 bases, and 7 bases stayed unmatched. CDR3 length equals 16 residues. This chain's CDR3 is CASSQVQAGEEETQYF. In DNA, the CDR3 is TGCGCCAGCAGCCAAGTTCAAGCGGGAGAGGAAGAGACCCAGTACTTC.

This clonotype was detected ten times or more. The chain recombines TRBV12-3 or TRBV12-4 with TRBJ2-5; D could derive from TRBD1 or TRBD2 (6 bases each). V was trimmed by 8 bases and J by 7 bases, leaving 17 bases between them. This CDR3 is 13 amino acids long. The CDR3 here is CASALGGAGTQYF. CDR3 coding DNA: TGTGCCAGCGCCCTCGGGGGCGCGGGGACCCAGTACTTC.

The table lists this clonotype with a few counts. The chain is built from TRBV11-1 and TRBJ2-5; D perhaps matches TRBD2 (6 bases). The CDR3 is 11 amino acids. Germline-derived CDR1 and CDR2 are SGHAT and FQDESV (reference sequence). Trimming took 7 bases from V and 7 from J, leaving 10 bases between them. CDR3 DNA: TGTGCCAGCAAAGCGGAGGGGACCCAGTACTTC. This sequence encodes CASKAEGTQYF. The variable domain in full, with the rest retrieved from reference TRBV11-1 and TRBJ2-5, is EAEVAQSPRYKITEKSQAVAFWCDPISGHATLYWYRQILGQGPELLVQFQDESVVDDSQLPKDRFSAERLKGVDSTLKIQPAELGDSAMYLCASKAEGTQYFGPGTRLLVL.

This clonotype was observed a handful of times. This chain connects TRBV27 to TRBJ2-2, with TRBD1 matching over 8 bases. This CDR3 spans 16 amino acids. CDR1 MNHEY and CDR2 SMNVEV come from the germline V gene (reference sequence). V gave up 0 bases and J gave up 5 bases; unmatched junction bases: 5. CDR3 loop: CASSLSRRGPTGELFF. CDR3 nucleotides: TGTGCCAGCAGTTTATCGCGCAGGGGGCCAACCGGGGAGCTGTTTTTT.

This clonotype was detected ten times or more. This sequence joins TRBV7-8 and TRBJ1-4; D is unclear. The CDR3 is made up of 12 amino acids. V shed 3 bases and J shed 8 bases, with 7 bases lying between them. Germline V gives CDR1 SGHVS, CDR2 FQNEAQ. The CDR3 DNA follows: TGTGCCAGCAGCTTCCGAGGGGAAAAACTGTTTTTT. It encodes CASSFRGEKLFF. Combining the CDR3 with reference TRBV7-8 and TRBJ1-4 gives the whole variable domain GAGVSQSPRYKVAKRGQDVALRCDPISGHVSLFWYQQALGQGPEFLTYFQNEAQLDKSGLPSDRFFAERPEGSVSTLKIQRTQQEDSAVYLCASSFRGEKLFFGSGTQLSVL.

CDR3 protein: CASSSPWSSYNEQFF. CDR3 in DNA: TGTGCCAGTAGTTCCCCGTGGAGCTCCTACAATGAGCAGTTCTTC. J is TRBJ2-1 and V is TRBV19; no clear D gene. This CDR3 has 15 amino acids. Germline lookup yields CDR1 LNHDA and CDR2 SQIVND (reference sequence). Between the trimmed V and J ends, which lost 5 bases and 0 bases, there was a span of 11 bases.

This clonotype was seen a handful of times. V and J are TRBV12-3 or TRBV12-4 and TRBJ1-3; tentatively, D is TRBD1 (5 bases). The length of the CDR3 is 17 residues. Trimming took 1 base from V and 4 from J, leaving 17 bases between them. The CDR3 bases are TGTGCCAGCAGTTTAGTCCTTTTCCGGGACCAGGGAAACACCATATATTTT. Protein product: CASSLVLFRDQGNTIYF.

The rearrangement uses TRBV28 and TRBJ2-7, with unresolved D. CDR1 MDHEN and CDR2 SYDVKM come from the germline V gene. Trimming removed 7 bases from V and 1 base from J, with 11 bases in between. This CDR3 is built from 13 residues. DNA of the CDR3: TGTGCCAGCATGGAGAAGGTTTCCTACGAGCAGTACTTC. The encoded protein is CASMEKVSYEQYF.

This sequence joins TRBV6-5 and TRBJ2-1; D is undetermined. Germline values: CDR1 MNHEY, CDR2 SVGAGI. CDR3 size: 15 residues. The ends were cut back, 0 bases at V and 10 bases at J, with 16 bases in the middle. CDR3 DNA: TGTGCCAGCAGTTACTCGCTGGGTGGGTCACAGGAGCAGTTCTTC. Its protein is CASSYSLGGSQEQFF.

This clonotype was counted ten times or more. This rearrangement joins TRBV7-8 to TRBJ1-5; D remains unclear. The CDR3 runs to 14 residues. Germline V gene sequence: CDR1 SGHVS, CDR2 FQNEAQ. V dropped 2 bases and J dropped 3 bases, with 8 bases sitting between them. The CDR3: CASSLSIPNQPQHF. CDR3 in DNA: TGTGCCAGCAGCTTATCTATTCCCAATCAGCCCCAGCATTTT. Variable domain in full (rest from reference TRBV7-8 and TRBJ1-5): GAGVSQSPRYKVAKRGQDVALRCDPISGHVSLFWYQQALGQGPEFLTYFQNEAQLDKSGLPSDRFFAERPEGSVSTLKIQRTQQEDSAVYLCASSLSIPNQPQHFGDGTRLSIL.

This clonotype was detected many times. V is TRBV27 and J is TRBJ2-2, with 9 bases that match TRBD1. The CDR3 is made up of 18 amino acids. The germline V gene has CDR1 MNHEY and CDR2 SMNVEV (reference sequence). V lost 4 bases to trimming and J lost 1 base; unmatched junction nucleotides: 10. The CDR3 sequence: CASSSHQGTGWNTGELFF. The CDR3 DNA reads TGTGCCAGCAGTTCTCACCAGGGGACAGGGTGGAACACCGGGGAGCTGTTTTTT.

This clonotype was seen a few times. The CDR3 nucleotides are TGTGCCAGTAGAAGGGACACTTCGGGAGCTTTCTTT. It specifies CASRRDTSGAFF. The rearrangement links TRBV19 to TRBJ1-1, with TRBD1 as a possible D gene (6 bases). The CDR3 runs 12 residues. Trimming cost V 6 bases and J 10 bases, with 15 bases left between them. The germline V gene encodes CDR1 LNHDA and CDR2 SQIVND (reference sequence).

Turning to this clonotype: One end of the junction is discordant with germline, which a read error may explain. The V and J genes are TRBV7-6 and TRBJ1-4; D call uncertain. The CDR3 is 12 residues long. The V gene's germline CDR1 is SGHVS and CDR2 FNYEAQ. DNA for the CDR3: TGTGCCAGCAGCCTAACAGTGGAAAATCTGTTTTTT. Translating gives CASSLTVENLFF.

As DNA, the CDR3 is TGCAGTGCTCGAGGGACAGGGGTTTATGGCTACACCTTC. Residues: CSARGTGVYGYTF. V usage is TRBV20-1 and J usage is TRBJ1-2; 10 nucleotides match TRBD1. Germline V CDR1 and CDR2: DFQATT, SNEGSKA (reference sequence). Losses at the gene ends were 5 bases for V and 5 bases for J; bases not matched to a gene: 5. The CDR3 covers 13 residues.

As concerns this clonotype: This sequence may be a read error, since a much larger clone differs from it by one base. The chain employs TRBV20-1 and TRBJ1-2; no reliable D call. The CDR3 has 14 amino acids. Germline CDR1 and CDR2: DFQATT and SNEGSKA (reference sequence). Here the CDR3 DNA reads TGCAGTGCTGGGCGGGAAAAAGATAACTATGGCTACAACTTC. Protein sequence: CSAGREKDNYGYNF.

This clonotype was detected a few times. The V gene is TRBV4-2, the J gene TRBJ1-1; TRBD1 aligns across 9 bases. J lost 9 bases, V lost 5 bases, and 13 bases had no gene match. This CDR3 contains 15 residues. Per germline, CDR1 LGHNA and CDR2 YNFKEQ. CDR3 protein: CASSSPQTGGSQAFF. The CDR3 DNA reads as TGTGCCAGCAGCAGTCCTCAGACAGGGGGGAGTCAAGCTTTCTTT.

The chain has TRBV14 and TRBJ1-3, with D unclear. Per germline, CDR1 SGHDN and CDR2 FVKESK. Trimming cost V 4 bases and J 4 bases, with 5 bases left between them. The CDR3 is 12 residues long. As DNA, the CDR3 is TGTGCCAGCAGCCCGTGGGGAAACACCATATATTTT. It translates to CASSPWGNTIYF.

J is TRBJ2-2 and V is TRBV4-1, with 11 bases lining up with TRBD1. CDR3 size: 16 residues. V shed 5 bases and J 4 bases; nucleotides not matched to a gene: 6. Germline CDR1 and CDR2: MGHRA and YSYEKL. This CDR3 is CASSYRDRGGTGELFF. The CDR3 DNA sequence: TGCGCCAGCAGCTACCGGGACAGGGGGGGCACCGGGGAGCTGTTTTTT.

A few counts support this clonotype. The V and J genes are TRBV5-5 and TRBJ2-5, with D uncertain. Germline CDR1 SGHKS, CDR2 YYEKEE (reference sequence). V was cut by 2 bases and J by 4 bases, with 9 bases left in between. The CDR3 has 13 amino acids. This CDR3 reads CASSFPRRETQYF. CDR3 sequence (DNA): TGTGCCAGCAGCTTTCCCAGAAGAGAGACCCAGTACTTC. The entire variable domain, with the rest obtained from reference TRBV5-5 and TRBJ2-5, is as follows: DAGVTQSPTHLIKTRGQQVTLRCSPISGHKSVSWYQQVLGQGPQFIFQYYEKEERGRGNFPDRFSARQFPNYSSELNVNALLLGDSALYLCASSFPRRETQYFGPGTRLLVL.

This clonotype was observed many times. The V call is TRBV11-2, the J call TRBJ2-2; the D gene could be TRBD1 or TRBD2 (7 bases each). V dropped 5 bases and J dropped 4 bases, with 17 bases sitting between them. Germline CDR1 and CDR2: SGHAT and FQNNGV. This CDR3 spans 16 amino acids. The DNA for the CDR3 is TGTGCCAGCAGCGCACCACAGGGGACTATCACCGGGGAGCTGTTTTTT. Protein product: CASSAPQGTITGELFF.

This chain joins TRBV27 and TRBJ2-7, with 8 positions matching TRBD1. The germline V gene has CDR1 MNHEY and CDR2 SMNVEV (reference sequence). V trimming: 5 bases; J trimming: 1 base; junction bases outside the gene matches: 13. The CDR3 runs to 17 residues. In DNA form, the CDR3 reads TGTGCCAGCAGTCCCTCCTACAGGGGGGTGAGGTCCTACGAGCAGTACTTC. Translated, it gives CASSPSYRGVRSYEQYF.

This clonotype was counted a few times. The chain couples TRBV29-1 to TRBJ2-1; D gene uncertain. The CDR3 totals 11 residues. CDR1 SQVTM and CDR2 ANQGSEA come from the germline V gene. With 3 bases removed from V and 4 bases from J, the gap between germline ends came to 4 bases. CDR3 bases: TGCAGCGTTGAGCGGTACAATGAGCAGTTCTTC. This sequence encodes CSVERYNEQFF.